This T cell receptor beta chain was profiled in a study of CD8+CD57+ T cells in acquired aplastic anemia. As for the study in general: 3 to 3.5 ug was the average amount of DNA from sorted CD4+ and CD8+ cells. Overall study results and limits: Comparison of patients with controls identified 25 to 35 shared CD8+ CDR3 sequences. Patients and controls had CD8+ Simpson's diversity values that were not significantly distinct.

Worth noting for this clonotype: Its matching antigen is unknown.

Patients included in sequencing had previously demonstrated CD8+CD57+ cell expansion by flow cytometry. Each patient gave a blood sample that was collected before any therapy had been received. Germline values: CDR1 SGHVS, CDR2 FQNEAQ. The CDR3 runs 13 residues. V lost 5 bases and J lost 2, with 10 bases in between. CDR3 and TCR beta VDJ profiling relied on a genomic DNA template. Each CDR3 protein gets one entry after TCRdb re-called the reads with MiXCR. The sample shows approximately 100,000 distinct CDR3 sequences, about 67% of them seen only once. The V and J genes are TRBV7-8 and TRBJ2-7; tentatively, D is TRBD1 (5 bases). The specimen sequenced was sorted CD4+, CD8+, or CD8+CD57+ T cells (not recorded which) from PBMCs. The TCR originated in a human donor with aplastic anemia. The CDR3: CASSPPGTYEQYF. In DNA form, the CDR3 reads TGTGCCAGCAGCCCCCCAGGGACCTACGAGCAGTACTTC.